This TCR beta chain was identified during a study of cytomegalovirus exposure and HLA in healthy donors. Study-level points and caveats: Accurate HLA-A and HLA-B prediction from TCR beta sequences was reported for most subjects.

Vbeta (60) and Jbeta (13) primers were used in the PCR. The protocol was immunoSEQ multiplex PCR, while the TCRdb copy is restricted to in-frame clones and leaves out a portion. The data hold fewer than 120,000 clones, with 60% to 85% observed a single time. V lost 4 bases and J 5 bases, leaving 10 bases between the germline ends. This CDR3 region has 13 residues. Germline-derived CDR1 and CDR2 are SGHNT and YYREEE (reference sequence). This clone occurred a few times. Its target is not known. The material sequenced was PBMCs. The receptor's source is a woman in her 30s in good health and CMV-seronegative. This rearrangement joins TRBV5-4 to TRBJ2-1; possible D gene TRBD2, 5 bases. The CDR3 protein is CASSPGSDNEQFF. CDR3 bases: TGTGCCAGCAGCCCGGGGTCGGACAATGAGCAGTTCTTC.